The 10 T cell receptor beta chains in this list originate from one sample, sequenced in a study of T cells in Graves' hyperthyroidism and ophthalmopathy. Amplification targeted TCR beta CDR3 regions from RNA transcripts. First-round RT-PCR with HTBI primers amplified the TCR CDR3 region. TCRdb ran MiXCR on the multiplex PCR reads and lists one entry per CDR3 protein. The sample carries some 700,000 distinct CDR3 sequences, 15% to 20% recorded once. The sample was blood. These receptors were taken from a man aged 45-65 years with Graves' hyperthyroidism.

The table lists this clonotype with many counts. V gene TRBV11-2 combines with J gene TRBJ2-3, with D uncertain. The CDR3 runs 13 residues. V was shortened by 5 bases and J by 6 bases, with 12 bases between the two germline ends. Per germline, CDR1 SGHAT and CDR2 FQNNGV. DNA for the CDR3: TGTGCCAGCAGCCTGGGCCTGGAGGATACGCAGTATTTT. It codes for CASSLGLEDTQYF.

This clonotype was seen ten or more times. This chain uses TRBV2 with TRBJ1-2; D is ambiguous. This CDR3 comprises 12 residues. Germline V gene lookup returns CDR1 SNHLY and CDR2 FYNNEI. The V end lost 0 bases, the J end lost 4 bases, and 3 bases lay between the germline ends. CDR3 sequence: CASSEATYGYTF. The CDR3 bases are TGTGCCAGCAGTGAAGCGACCTATGGCTACACCTTC.

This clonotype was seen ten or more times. In DNA, the CDR3 is TGTGCCAGCAAACATAGCGGTCTCCCTCAGGATGAGCAGTTCTTC. As protein: CASKHSGLPQDEQFF. The gene calls are TRBV12-3 or TRBV12-4 and TRBJ2-1; the D gene is possibly TRBD2 (6 bases). The CDR3 has 15 amino acids. The V gene lost 7 bases and the J gene lost 8 bases, with 21 bases spanning the gap.

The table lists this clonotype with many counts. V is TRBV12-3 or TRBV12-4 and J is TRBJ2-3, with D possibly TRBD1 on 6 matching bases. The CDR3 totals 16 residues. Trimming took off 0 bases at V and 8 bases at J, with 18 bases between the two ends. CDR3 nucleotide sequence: TGTGCCAGCAGTTTAGCTGACAGGTCCCCGCAGGGTACGCAGTATTTT. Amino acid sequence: CASSLADRSPQGTQYF.

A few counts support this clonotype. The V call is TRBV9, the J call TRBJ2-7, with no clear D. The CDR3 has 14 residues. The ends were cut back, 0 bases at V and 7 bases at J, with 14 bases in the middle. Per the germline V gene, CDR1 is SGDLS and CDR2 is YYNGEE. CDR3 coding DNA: TGTGCCAGCAGCGTAGACGCGAGAGTGAGGGAGCAGTACTTC. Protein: CASSVDARVREQYF.

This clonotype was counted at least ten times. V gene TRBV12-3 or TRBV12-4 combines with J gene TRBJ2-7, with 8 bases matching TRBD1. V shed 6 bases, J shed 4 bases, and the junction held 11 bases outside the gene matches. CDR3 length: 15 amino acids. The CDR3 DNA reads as TGTGCCAGCAGCCAGGGGCAGGGGGCTCAATACGAGCAGTACTTC. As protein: CASSQGQGAQYEQYF.

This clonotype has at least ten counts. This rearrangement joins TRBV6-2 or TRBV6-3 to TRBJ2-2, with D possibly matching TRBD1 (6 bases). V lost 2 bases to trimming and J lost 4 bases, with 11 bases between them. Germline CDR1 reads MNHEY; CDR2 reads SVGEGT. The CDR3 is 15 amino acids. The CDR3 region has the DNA TGTGCCAGCAGTTACAACAGGGAGTTCACCGGGGAGCTGTTTTTT. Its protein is CASSYNREFTGELFF.

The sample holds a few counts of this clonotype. CDR3 nucleotide sequence: TGTGCCAGCTCACCAAATGGCAGAGCAATCATGAACACTGAAGCTTTCTTT. Its protein product is CASSPNGRAIMNTEAFF. This rearrangement joins TRBV18 to TRBJ1-1, with unresolved D. The CDR3 covers 17 residues. The ends were cut back, 2 bases at V and 0 bases at J, with 16 bases in the middle. Germline CDR1 is KGHSH and CDR2 is LQKENI.

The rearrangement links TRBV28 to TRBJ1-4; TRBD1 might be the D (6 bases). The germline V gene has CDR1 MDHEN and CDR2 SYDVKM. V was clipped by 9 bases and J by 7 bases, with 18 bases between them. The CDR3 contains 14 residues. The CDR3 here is CASKWGTTSEKLFF. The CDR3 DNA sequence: TGTGCCAGTAAATGGGGGACAACATCTGAAAAACTGTTTTTT.

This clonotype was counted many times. The chain's CDR3 is CASSALTGGTEAFF. The CDR3 DNA follows: TGTGCCAGCAGCGCCCTGACAGGGGGTACTGAAGCTTTCTTT. The V and J genes are TRBV11-2 and TRBJ1-1, with TRBD1 matching over 9 bases. This CDR3 has 14 residues. Germline loops: CDR1 SGHAT, CDR2 FQNNGV. Trimming removed 5 bases from V and 5 bases from J; junction bases left unmatched: 6.